Each of the 6 T cell receptor beta chains below was sequenced from the same sample in a study of graft-versus-host responses after intestinal transplantation. Which antigens these TCRs recognize remains unknown. TCRdb's copy holds only in-frame clones and misses some; the assay was immunoSEQ multiplex PCR. The sample lists approximately 130,000 clones; 85% to 95% were seen once. This specimen consisted of unstimulated CD4+ T cells sorted from spleen or lymph node cells, obtained before intestinal transplant. Receptors were obtained from a human donor who received an intestinal transplant.

This chain uses TRBV5-1 with TRBJ2-7; D uncertain. The CDR3 runs to 15 residues. The V end was cut by 1 base, the J end by 0 bases, with 11 bases between. The germline gives CDR1 SGHRS, CDR2 YFSETQ. The CDR3 here is CASSLTRPNSYEQYF. The CDR3 coding sequence is TGCGCCAGCAGCTTGACACGGCCGAACTCCTACGAGCAGTACTTC.

The chain links TRBV5-1 to TRBJ2-7, with 9 bases lining up with TRBD1. Germline assignment: CDR1 SGHRS and CDR2 YFSETQ. This CDR3 has 15 amino acids. The V segment lost 3 bases and the J segment 2 bases; nucleotides outside the gene matches: 6. The CDR3 DNA is TGCGCCAGCAGCTGGGGGACAGGGCCAACCTACGAGCAGTACTTC. Residues: CASSWGTGPTYEQYF.

This clone is a singleton in its sample. This chain joins TRBV7-7 and TRBJ2-5; D perhaps matches TRBD1 (5 bases). CDR1 and CDR2 from the germline V gene are SSHAT and FNYEAQ (reference sequence). This CDR3 is 14 amino acids long. Trimming took 4 bases from V and 0 from J, leaving 9 bases between them. The CDR3 protein is CASSSRTNQETQYF. CDR3 coding DNA: TGTGCCAGCAGCTCTCGGACAAACCAAGAGACCCAGTACTTC.

The rearrangement links TRBV9 to TRBJ1-1, with a tentative D call TRBD1 (5 bases). This CDR3 contains 13 residues. Trimming left V 2 bases short and J 1 base short, with 6 bases between. From germline, CDR1 is SGDLS and CDR2 YYNGEE. CDR3 sequence reads: CASSVQGNTEAFF. As DNA, the CDR3 is TGTGCCAGCAGCGTCCAGGGGAACACTGAAGCTTTCTTT.

This chain uses TRBV7-3 with TRBJ2-3; the match to TRBD2 covers 9 bases. V lost 5 bases and J lost 1; bases outside the gene matches: 7. Germline V CDR1 and CDR2: SGHTA, FQGTGA. The CDR3 totals 16 residues. This chain's CDR3 is CASSRGGGGGTDTQYF. The CDR3 bases are TGTGCCAGCAGCCGCGGGGGCGGGGGGGGCACAGATACGCAGTATTTT.

This clone has only a few counts. The chain links TRBV7-9 to TRBJ1-5; a possible D gene is TRBD1 (5 bases). Deletions cut 1 base from V and 11 bases from J, with 12 bases between. The germline V gene encodes CDR1 SEHNR and CDR2 FQNEAQ (reference sequence). The CDR3 spans 13 residues. This chain's CDR3 is CASSLGGEPTQHF. The DNA of the CDR3 is TGTGCCAGCAGCTTAGGAGGGGAGCCGACCCAGCATTTT.